A single T cell receptor (beta chain) is shown here with its context. This table comes from immunoSEQ multiplex PCR, and its TCRdb copy is limited to in-frame clones, with some not included. The sample includes about 100,000 clones, about 80% of them seen just once. This specimen belongs to a study of blood T cell repertoires in COVID-19. Trimming took 2 bases from V and 4 from J; bases not matched to a gene: 7. From germline, CDR1 is SGHTA and CDR2 FQGNSA. There are 15 residues in the CDR3. The sequencing sample was made of peripheral blood. The clonotype comes from a woman aged 70-85 years with acute or convalescent COVID-19. The rearrangement uses TRBV7-2 and TRBJ2-7; 8 nucleotides line up with TRBD2. The CDR3 loop is CASSLTRGGRYEQYF. CDR3 DNA: TGTGCCAGCAGCTTAACCCGGGGGGGCCGATACGAGCAGTACTTC. The full variable domain, in which reference TRBV7-2 and TRBJ2-7 provide the parts outside the CDR3, is GAGVSQSPSNKVTEKGKDVELRCDPISGHTALYWYRQSLGQGLEFLIYFQGNSAPDKSGLPSDRFSAERTGGSVSTLTIQRTQQEDSAVYLCASSLTRGGRYEQYFGPGTRLTVT.